The rows below give T cell receptor beta chains drawn from one sample of a study of read filtering for tumor transcriptome and immune sequencing. TCRdb analysed the reads with MiXCR anew, one entry per CDR3 protein. Seen here are under 30,000 distinct CDR3 sequences, 20% to 25% observed once, and the top ten hold about half. The material sequenced was a population of CD138-negative cells sorted from bone marrow. All receptors come from a donor older than 35 with multiple myeloma. The CDR3 runs from the conserved cysteine through the conserved F or W. A D gene is named only where the DNA matches it firmly. Clone size is shown for a subset of rows, as once, few, many or a class of expanded clone.

D gene: -
J gene: TRBJ2-6
V gene: TRBV2
clone size: medium-sized
CDR3 DNA: TGTGCCAGCAGTGCCCTCTCTGGGGCCAACGTCCTGACTTTC
CDR3 protein: CASSALSGANVLTF

D gene: -
J gene: TRBJ2-3
V gene: TRBV7-9
clone size: once
CDR3 DNA: TGTACCAGCAGCAAACAATCAGCAGATACGCAGTATTTT
CDR3 protein: CTSSKQSADTQYF

D gene: -
J gene: TRBJ2-5
V gene: TRBV3-1
clone size: few
CDR3 DNA: TGTGCCAGCAGCCAATACGAGACCCAGTACTTC
CDR3 protein: CASSQYETQYF

D gene: -
J gene: TRBJ1-5
V gene: TRBV6-5
clone size: few
CDR3 DNA: TGTGCCAGCAGTTACTCAAGGGGGAATGTGCCCCAGCATTTT
CDR3 protein: CASSYSRGNVPQHF

D gene: -
J gene: TRBJ2-3
V gene: TRBV29-1
clone size: many
CDR3 DNA: TGCAGCGTCCGGGACAAACAACGCACAGATACGCAGTATTTT
CDR3 protein: CSVRDKQRTDTQYF

D gene: -
J gene: TRBJ2-1
V gene: TRBV27
clone size: many
CDR3 DNA: TGTGCCAGCAGTCTGCAGAGTACGACAGGCTACAATGAGCAGTTCTTC
CDR3 protein: CASSLQSTTGYNEQFF

D gene: -
J gene: TRBJ1-4
V gene: TRBV6-6
clone size: many
CDR3 DNA: TGTGCCAGCAGTTACTCTCTCCAAGGGGCGGGTGAAAAACTGTTTTTT
CDR3 protein: CASSYSLQGAGEKLFF

D gene: -
J gene: TRBJ2-1
V gene: TRBV29-1
clone size: many
CDR3 DNA: TGCAGCGTTGCCCAAGGGAAGTATGACGATGAGCAGTTCTTC
CDR3 protein: CSVAQGKYDDEQFF

D gene: -
J gene: TRBJ2-5
V gene: TRBV12-3/TRBV12-4
clone size: many
CDR3 DNA: TGTGCCAGCAGCCGATGGGAGACCCAGTACTTC
CDR3 protein: CASSRWETQYF

D gene: TRBD1
J gene: TRBJ2-4
V gene: TRBV20-1
clone size: many
CDR3 DNA: TGCAGTGCAAGCACTACAGGGGTGCGGCACATTCAGTACTTC
CDR3 protein: CSASTTGVRHIQYF

D gene: -
J gene: TRBJ1-5
V gene: TRBV19
clone size: -
CDR3 DNA: TGTGCCAGTAGTTTGACGGATAGCAATCAGCCCCAGCATTTT
CDR3 protein: CASSLTDSNQPQHF

D gene: -
J gene: TRBJ2-1
V gene: TRBV5-1
clone size: many
CDR3 DNA: TGCGCCAGCAGCTTGGAGCGGGCCACTGAGCAGTTCTTC
CDR3 protein: CASSLERATEQFF

D gene: TRBD1
J gene: TRBJ1-2
V gene: TRBV2
clone size: many
CDR3 DNA: TGTGCCAGCGCCGGGACAGAACAACTTTATGGCTACACCTTC
CDR3 protein: CASAGTEQLYGYTF

D gene: -
J gene: TRBJ1-1
V gene: TRBV7-8
clone size: -
CDR3 DNA: TGTGCCAGCGAACTCAACATGAACACTGAAGCTTTCTTT
CDR3 protein: CASELNMNTEAFF

D gene: -
J gene: TRBJ1-1
V gene: TRBV5-1
clone size: few
CDR3 DNA: TGCGCCAGCAGCTTGAATCCAGCTCAGAACACTGAAGCTTTCTTT
CDR3 protein: CASSLNPAQNTEAFF

D gene: -
J gene: TRBJ2-3
V gene: TRBV19
clone size: -
CDR3 DNA: TGTGCCAGTACCCCCCGGGCCAGCAGTAGCACAGATACGCAGTATTTT
CDR3 protein: CASTPRASSSTDTQYF

D gene: TRBD2
J gene: TRBJ2-1
V gene: TRBV20-1
clone size: many
CDR3 DNA: TGCAGTGTTCCGGGACTAGCGGGGGGCGAGGGGATCAATGAGCAGTTCTTC
CDR3 protein: CSVPGLAGGEGINEQFF

D gene: -
J gene: TRBJ2-3
V gene: TRBV3-1
clone size: few
CDR3 DNA: TGTGCCAGCAGCCATGAGAGCGGGTCCCAACTTTATACGCAGTATTTT
CDR3 protein: CASSHESGSQLYTQYF

D gene: TRBD1
J gene: TRBJ1-1
V gene: TRBV19
clone size: few
CDR3 DNA: TGTGCCAGTAGTAGGACAGGGCAGGACACTGAAGCTTTCTTT
CDR3 protein: CASSRTGQDTEAFF

D gene: -
J gene: TRBJ2-4
V gene: TRBV19
clone size: many
CDR3 DNA: TGTGCCAGTAGTTCCGGGACGGATCTAGCCAAAAACATTCAGTACTTC
CDR3 protein: CASSSGTDLAKNIQYF

D gene: -
J gene: TRBJ2-1
V gene: TRBV11-2
clone size: many
CDR3 DNA: TGTGCCAGCAGCTTAGCGGGGAGATACAATGAGCAGTTCTTC
CDR3 protein: CASSLAGRYNEQFF

D gene: TRBD1
J gene: TRBJ1-1
V gene: TRBV5-1
clone size: few
CDR3 DNA: TGCGCCAGCAGCACCGACAGGGGTGGTAGGAACACTGAAGCTTTCTTT
CDR3 protein: CASSTDRGGRNTEAFF

D gene: -
J gene: TRBJ2-2
V gene: TRBV5-5
clone size: -
CDR3 DNA: TGTGCCAGCAGCCCAGACAGTCCGAACACCGGGGAGCTGTTTTTT
CDR3 protein: CASSPDSPNTGELFF

D gene: -
J gene: TRBJ2-6
V gene: TRBV15
clone size: few
CDR3 DNA: TGTGCCACCAGTCGGTCCTCATGGTCCGGGGCCAACGTCCTGACTTTC
CDR3 protein: CATSRSSWSGANVLTF

D gene: TRBD1
J gene: TRBJ1-2
V gene: TRBV7-2
clone size: many
CDR3 DNA: TGTGCCAGCAGCTTAGCTCTGGGACAGGGGAACTATGGCTACACCTTC
CDR3 protein: CASSLALGQGNYGYTF

D gene: -
J gene: TRBJ1-1
V gene: TRBV27
clone size: many
CDR3 DNA: TGTGCCAGCAGTTCCCACACTGAAGCTTTCTTT
CDR3 protein: CASSSHTEAFF

D gene: -
J gene: TRBJ1-5
V gene: TRBV29-1
clone size: few
CDR3 DNA: TGCAGCGTTGGAGTGAGCAATCAGCCCCAGCATTTT
CDR3 protein: CSVGVSNQPQHF

D gene: -
J gene: TRBJ2-2
V gene: TRBV7-9
clone size: few
CDR3 DNA: TGTGCCAGCAGCTTCCAACGAGCCGGGGCGGGCACCGGGGAGCTGTTTTTT
CDR3 protein: CASSFQRAGAGTGELFF

D gene: -
J gene: TRBJ2-7
V gene: TRBV20-1
clone size: many
CDR3 DNA: TGCAGTGCTAGAGATCGTCCAGTTCTAAGCTCCTACGAGCAGTACTTC
CDR3 protein: CSARDRPVLSSYEQYF

D gene: -
J gene: TRBJ2-7
V gene: TRBV28
clone size: many
CDR3 DNA: TGTGCCAGCAGTTTAGCCGTCGGCGAGCAGTACTTC
CDR3 protein: CASSLAVGEQYF

D gene: -
J gene: TRBJ2-5
V gene: TRBV20-1
clone size: many
CDR3 DNA: TGCAGTGCTAGTTCTTGGAGAGGAGAGACCCAGTACTTC
CDR3 protein: CSASSWRGETQYF

D gene: TRBD1
J gene: TRBJ1-6
V gene: TRBV7-6
clone size: many
CDR3 DNA: TGTGCCAGCAGCCCTACCGGACAGGCTGGTTCACCCCTCCACTTT
CDR3 protein: CASSPTGQAGSPLHF

D gene: -
J gene: TRBJ1-1
V gene: TRBV14
clone size: many
CDR3 DNA: TGTGCCAGCAGCCCTCAGGCTATGAACACTGAAGCTTTCTTT
CDR3 protein: CASSPQAMNTEAFF